One sample yielded the 11 T cell receptor beta chains listed below, sequenced in a study of CD8+CD57+ T cells in acquired aplastic anemia. CDR3 and TCR beta VDJ profiling relied on genomic DNA as the template. TCRdb analysed the reads with MiXCR anew, one entry per CDR3 protein. The sample has roughly 200,000 distinct CDR3 sequences; roughly 65% are singletons. Individuals selected for sequencing had exhibited CD8+CD57+ cell expansion on flow cytometry. The sample comprised sorted CD4+, CD8+, or CD8+CD57+ T cells (not recorded which) from PBMCs. These TCRs come from a human donor with aplastic anemia.

The rearrangement uses TRBV19 and TRBJ1-5; TRBD1 might be the D (6 bases). The CDR3 runs 12 residues. Germline CDR1 is LNHDA and CDR2 is SQIVND (reference sequence). V gave up 7 bases and J gave up 4 bases, with 8 bases separating them. CDR3 bases: TGTGCCAGTACTCAGGGGAATCAGCCCCAGCATTTT. Its translation: CASTQGNQPQHF.

The chain recombines TRBV10-3 with TRBJ2-2; 7 bases map to TRBD2. J lost 8 bases, V lost 0 bases, and 9 bases had no gene match. The CDR3 runs to 16 residues. Germline V gene data show CDR1 as ENHRY and CDR2 as SYGVKD. The CDR3 DNA reads as TGTGCCATCAGTGAGTCGAGCGGGGATAGACCGGGGGAGCTGTTTTTT. This translates into CAISESSGDRPGELFF.

The chain carries TRBV7-9 and TRBJ2-1; D tentatively fits TRBD1 or TRBD2 (7 bases each). This CDR3 is built from 13 residues. V dropped 5 bases and J dropped 8 bases, with 13 bases sitting between them. CDR1 is SEHNR, CDR2 FQNEAQ, per germline (reference sequence). This chain's CDR3 is CASSPGGADEQFF. Here the CDR3 DNA reads TGTGCCAGCAGCCCAGGGGGGGCAGATGAGCAGTTCTTC.

This chain joins TRBV4-1 and TRBJ2-1; 9 bases fit TRBD2. Trimming took 1 base from V and 9 from J; bases not matched to a gene: 7. Germline CDR1 and CDR2: MGHRA and YSYEKL. The CDR3 consists of 15 residues. The CDR3 spells CASSQGRGGGLEQFF. The CDR3 DNA sequence: TGCGCCAGCAGCCAAGGGCGGGGGGGCGGTCTTGAGCAGTTCTTC.

CDR3 nucleotide sequence: TGTGCCAGCAGCTTAGGGGCAGGGGGGGGCACTGAAGCTTTCTTT. Protein sequence: CASSLGAGGGTEAFF. The J gene is TRBJ1-1, the V gene TRBV7-6, with 7 bases aligning to TRBD1. CDR3 length: 15 residues. CDR1 SGHVS and CDR2 FNYEAQ come from the germline V gene. Unmatched junction bases numbered 6, after V lost 1 base and J lost 4 bases.

This chain uses TRBV2 with TRBJ2-7, with D perhaps matching TRBD1 or TRBD2 (5 bases each). Germline CDR1 SNHLY, CDR2 FYNNEI. CDR3 length equals 14 residues. V lost 3 bases to trimming and J lost 3 bases, with 12 bases between them. In nucleotides, the CDR3 is TGTGCCAGCAGTGAGGGGACGGCGGTCTACGAGCAGTACTTC. As protein: CASSEGTAVYEQYF.

This chain links TRBV5-4 with TRBJ2-2; tentatively, D is TRBD2 (6 bases). Germline CDR1 SGHNT, CDR2 YYREEE (reference sequence). The CDR3 length is 16 residues. The V and J ends lost 0 bases and 1 base respectively, with 10 bases between them. CDR3: CASSLGLALNTGELFF. CDR3 nucleotide sequence: TGTGCCAGCAGCTTGGGGCTAGCGTTGAACACCGGGGAGCTGTTTTTT.

The J gene is TRBJ1-2, the V gene TRBV12-3 or TRBV12-4; TRBD1 agrees at 7 bases. This CDR3 has 16 residues. Germline trimming cut 1 base from V and 4 bases from J; bases unmatched to any gene: 9. The CDR3 bases are TGTGCCAGCAGTTTAGAAGACAGGGATCTGATCTATGGCTACACCTTC. This gives the protein CASSLEDRDLIYGYTF.

J is TRBJ2-3 and V is TRBV10-3, with a tentative D call TRBD2 (6 bases). The germline gives CDR1 ENHRY, CDR2 SYGVKD. Trimming shortened V by 7 bases and J by 3 bases, and 20 bases separated the two germline ends. This CDR3 contains 16 residues. In nucleotides, the CDR3 is TGTGCCATCAATGATCGCTCGGGGGAGCCAACAGATACGCAGTATTTT. Its translation is CAINDRSGEPTDTQYF.

The gene calls are TRBV7-9 and TRBJ2-2; the D gene is possibly TRBD2 (5 bases). The CDR3 has 15 amino acids. V was pared by 5 bases and J by 5 bases, with 15 bases between. Germline loops: CDR1 SEHNR, CDR2 FQNEAQ (reference sequence). This chain's CDR3 is CASSHKETGTGELFF. Here the CDR3 DNA reads TGTGCCAGCAGCCACAAAGAGACGGGGACCGGGGAGCTGTTTTTT.

This chain links TRBV2 with TRBJ2-1, with 13 positions matching TRBD2. The CDR3 is made up of 15 amino acids. V was pared by 4 bases and J by 9 bases, with 6 bases of the junction left unmatched. Germline lookup yields CDR1 SNHLY and CDR2 FYNNEI. CDR3 residues: CASSGTSGRDSEQFF. The CDR3 bases are TGTGCCAGCAGTGGAACTAGCGGGAGGGACAGTGAGCAGTTCTTC.